One sample yielded the 22 T cell receptor beta chains listed below, sequenced in a study of blood T cell repertoires in COVID-19. TCRdb's table, derived via immunoSEQ multiplex PCR, lists solely in-frame clones and lacks some. The table has some 180,000 clones, less than 85% seen once. The specimen was peripheral blood. These receptors were collected from a human donor in a cohort sampled during active COVID-19.

The J gene is TRBJ2-5, the V gene TRBV7-9, with 10 bases that match TRBD1. The CDR3 length is 17 residues. V shed 5 bases, J shed 5 bases, and the junction held 14 bases outside the gene matches. Germline V gene data show CDR1 as SEHNR and CDR2 as FQNEAQ (reference sequence). The CDR3 DNA reads TGTGCCAGCAGCCCAAGAGGGGACAGGGGATCAACGGAGACCCAGTACTTC. Translation: CASSPRGDRGSTETQYF.

The chain joins TRBV5-1 to TRBJ2-2; D call uncertain. The CDR3 sequence is 14 residues long. Germline loops: CDR1 SGHRS, CDR2 YFSETQ. The germline V and J ends were trimmed by 0 bases and 0 bases, with 3 bases remaining between them. In nucleotides, the CDR3 is TGCGCCAGCAGCTTGGTTACGAACACCGGGGAGCTGTTTTTT. It encodes CASSLVTNTGELFF.

The chain has TRBV7-3 and TRBJ2-5; a weak D match, TRBD2 (6 bases). Germline V gene data show CDR1 as SGHTA and CDR2 as FQGTGA. Trimming took 2 bases from V and 2 from J, leaving 12 bases between them. The CDR3 contains 15 residues. The CDR3 loop reads CASSLGGFGQETQYF. The CDR3 coding sequence is TGTGCCAGCAGCTTAGGGGGGTTTGGACAAGAGACCCAGTACTTC.

The chain combines TRBV11-3 with TRBJ2-7, with no clear D. V lost 0 bases and J 3 bases, leaving 12 bases between the germline ends. The CDR3 sequence is 15 residues long. Germline loops: CDR1 SGHNT, CDR2 YENEEA. CDR3 in amino acids: CASSLESAAIYEQYF. The CDR3 nucleotides are TGTGCCAGCAGCTTAGAGTCGGCAGCGATCTACGAGCAGTACTTC.

This rearrangement joins TRBV11-2 to TRBJ1-1, with 8 nucleotides matching TRBD1. Germline CDR1 and CDR2: SGHAT and FQNNGV. The CDR3 has 15 amino acids. V was clipped by 7 bases and J by 3 bases; unmatched bases: 10. The CDR3: CASTPLLDRDTEAFF. As DNA, the CDR3 is TGTGCCAGCACGCCGTTGTTGGACAGGGACACTGAAGCTTTCTTT.

The count of this clone is one. The V call is TRBV2, the J call TRBJ2-7; 7 nucleotides align to TRBD1. Germline CDR1 SNHLY, CDR2 FYNNEI. V trimming: 7 bases; J trimming: 2 bases; junction bases outside the gene matches: 5. This CDR3 contains 13 residues. CDR3 sequence: CASTDRATYEQYF. The CDR3 DNA reads TGTGCCAGCACCGACAGGGCCACCTACGAGCAGTACTTC.

The chain uses TRBV27 and TRBJ1-5, with D perhaps matching TRBD1 (6 bases). The CDR3 totals 12 residues. Germline V gene sequence: CDR1 MNHEY, CDR2 SMNVEV (reference sequence). Trimming took off 6 bases at V and 5 bases at J, with 8 bases between the two ends. In nucleotides, the CDR3 is TGTGCCAGCAGAAACAGGGATCAGCCCCAGCATTTT. Its translation is CASRNRDQPQHF.

This rearrangement joins TRBV7-9 to TRBJ2-7; perhaps TRBD2 as D (5 bases). Germline assignment: CDR1 SEHNR and CDR2 FQNEAQ (reference sequence). The CDR3 consists of 14 residues. The germline V and J ends were trimmed by 5 bases and 1 base, with 12 bases remaining between them. CDR3 sequence (DNA): TGTGCCAGCAGCAGCGGCAGGAGGTCCTACGAGCAGTACTTC. Its translation: CASSSGRRSYEQYF.

The chain recombines TRBV2 with TRBJ2-7, with D possibly being TRBD2 (7 bases). There are 14 residues in the CDR3. Germline V gene sequence: CDR1 SNHLY, CDR2 FYNNEI. Trimming took 6 bases from V and 4 from J, leaving 16 bases between them. The CDR3 DNA follows: TGTGCCAGCAGCAGCCGCGCGGGGGCATACGAGCAGTACTTC. Residues: CASSSRAGAYEQYF.

The chain has TRBV4-2 and TRBJ2-7, with 12 bases identical to TRBD2. The CDR3 has 16 residues. Germline V gene sequence: CDR1 LGHNA, CDR2 YNFKEQ. The junction had 15 bases not matched to a gene; V was cut back by 6 bases and J by 9 bases. The CDR3 bases are TGTGCCAGCAGTCCTTCGCTAGCGGGGGGGGCGGAGGGGCAGTACTTC. Amino acid sequence: CASSPSLAGGAEGQYF.

V is TRBV30 and J is TRBJ1-3; the match to TRBD1 covers 9 bases. Germline CDR1 GTSNPN, CDR2 SVGIG (reference sequence). V gave up 5 bases and J gave up 3 bases; unmatched junction bases: 5. The length of the CDR3 is 14 residues. CDR3 sequence (DNA): TGTGCCTGGGGGACAGGGCGAGTTGGAAACACCATATATTTT. This gives the protein CAWGTGRVGNTIYF.

This rearrangement joins TRBV2 to TRBJ2-5, with a possible D match to TRBD1 (5 bases). The CDR3 covers 14 residues. CDR1 is SNHLY and CDR2 is FYNNEI in the germline V gene. The V end was cut by 9 bases, the J end by 4 bases, with 18 bases between. The CDR3 sequence: CARVGPGPGETQYF. Here the CDR3 DNA reads TGTGCCAGGGTAGGGCCAGGGCCAGGAGAGACCCAGTACTTC.

Here the CDR3 DNA reads TGTGCCAGCAGTGACAGAGCGGGGGGGCCTGATGAGCAGTTCTTC. Its protein product is CASSDRAGGPDEQFF. The chain carries TRBV6-4 and TRBJ2-1; 10 bases fit TRBD2. Germline CDR1 MRHNA, CDR2 SNTAGT. The J segment lost 8 bases and the V segment lost 2 bases, leaving 6 bases of the junction unmatched. There are 15 residues in the CDR3.

This sequence joins TRBV12-3 or TRBV12-4 and TRBJ1-1; 8 positions agree with TRBD1. The V gene end was trimmed by 5 bases and the J gene end by 4 bases; junction bases not matched to a gene: 3. This CDR3 is built from 13 residues. DNA for the CDR3: TGTGCCAGCAGTCAGGGGGCTGGCACTGAAGCTTTCTTT. It is translated as CASSQGAGTEAFF.

V gene TRBV3-1 (or the pseudogene TRBV3-2) combines with J gene TRBJ1-1; D is possibly TRBD1 (6 bases). The CDR3 totals 13 residues. The germline gives CDR1 LGHDT, CDR2 YNNKEL (reference sequence). Trimming took off 4 bases at V and 8 bases at J, with 14 bases between the two ends. The CDR3 spells CASSPSGGPEAFF. The CDR3 bases are TGTGCCAGCAGCCCCTCGGGGGGCCCAGAAGCTTTCTTT.

The chain links TRBV19 to TRBJ1-4; 7 bases are shared with TRBD1. V lost 7 bases and J lost 8; bases outside the gene matches: 7. There are 13 residues in the CDR3. Germline lookup yields CDR1 LNHDA and CDR2 SQIVND (reference sequence). The CDR3 reads CASIGRGQEKLFF. DNA of the CDR3: TGTGCCAGTATCGGCAGGGGACAGGAAAAACTGTTTTTT.

The chain has TRBV19 and TRBJ1-3; 9 nucleotides match TRBD1. This CDR3 comprises 14 residues. The J segment lost 2 bases and the V segment lost 7 bases, leaving 3 bases of the junction unmatched. In germline, CDR1 is LNHDA, CDR2 SQIVND (reference sequence). The CDR3 loop reads CASNNRGPGNTIYF. The DNA of the CDR3 is TGTGCCAGTAACAACAGGGGGCCTGGAAACACCATATATTTT.

The chain joins TRBV6-5 to TRBJ2-2; 12 bases agree with TRBD2. This CDR3 comprises 15 residues. With V trimmed by 5 bases and J by 6 bases, 4 bases remained unmatched. Germline V gives CDR1 MNHEY, CDR2 SVGAGI. In DNA, the CDR3 is TGTGCCAGCAGTAGCGGGACTAGCGGGCCCGGGGAGCTGTTTTTT. Translation gives CASSSGTSGPGELFF.

This clone was seen only once. The chain has TRBV5-6 and TRBJ2-7; 7 bases match TRBD2. Per germline, CDR1 SGHDT and CDR2 YYEEEE. The CDR3 contains 15 residues. The ends lost 4 bases at V and 6 bases at J; junction bases unmatched: 13. Here the CDR3 DNA reads TGTGCCAGCAGCGTCCGGGACTACTTACGGGGCGAGCAGTACTTC. It is translated as CASSVRDYLRGEQYF.

This chain connects TRBV6-6 to TRBJ2-3; D call uncertain. Trimming removed 0 bases from V and 3 bases from J, with 4 bases in between. This CDR3 contains 13 residues. Germline values: CDR1 MNHNY, CDR2 SVGAGI (reference sequence). CDR3 in amino acids: CASSYSSTDTQYF. DNA for the CDR3: TGTGCCAGCAGTTACTCCTCGACAGATACGCAGTATTTT.

This sequence joins TRBV7-8 and TRBJ2-6, with 7 bases identical to TRBD1. Germline V CDR1 and CDR2: SGHVS, FQNEAQ. This CDR3 comprises 15 residues. Trimming took 4 bases from V and 2 from J; bases not matched to a gene: 2. The CDR3 nucleotides read TGTGCCAGCAGCTCAGGGGGTCCTGGGGCCAACGTCCTGACTTTC. This gives the protein CASSSGGPGANVLTF. The full variable domain, with the rest looked up from reference TRBV7-8 and TRBJ2-6, is GAGVSQSPRYKVAKRGQDVALRCDPISGHVSLFWYQQALGQGPEFLTYFQNEAQLDKSGLPSDRFFAERPEGSVSTLKIQRTQQEDSAVYLCASSSGGPGANVLTFGAGSRLTVL.

The chain has TRBV2 and TRBJ2-7; D not certain. The V and J ends lost 8 bases and 2 bases respectively, with 10 bases between them. Germline V gives CDR1 SNHLY, CDR2 FYNNEI. The CDR3 extends over 12 amino acids. The DNA for the CDR3 is TGTGCCAGCCTGGGCAGAACCTACGAGCAGTACTTC. Translating gives CASLGRTYEQYF.